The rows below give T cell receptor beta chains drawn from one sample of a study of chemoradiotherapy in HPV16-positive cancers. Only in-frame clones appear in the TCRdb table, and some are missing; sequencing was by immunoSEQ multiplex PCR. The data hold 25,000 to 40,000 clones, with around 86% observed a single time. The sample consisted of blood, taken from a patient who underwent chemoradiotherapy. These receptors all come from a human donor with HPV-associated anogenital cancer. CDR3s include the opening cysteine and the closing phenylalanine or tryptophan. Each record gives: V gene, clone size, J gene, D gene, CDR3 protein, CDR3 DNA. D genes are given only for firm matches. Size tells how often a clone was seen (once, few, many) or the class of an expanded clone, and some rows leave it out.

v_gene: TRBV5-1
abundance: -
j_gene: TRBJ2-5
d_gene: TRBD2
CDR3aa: CASSLDLGGETQYF
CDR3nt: TGCGCCAGCAGCCTCGACCTGGGGGGGGAGACCCAGTACTTC

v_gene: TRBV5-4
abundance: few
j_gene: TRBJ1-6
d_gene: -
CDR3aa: CASSSSGDSPLHF
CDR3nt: TGTGCCAGCAGTTCCTCAGGGGATTCACCCCTCCACTTT

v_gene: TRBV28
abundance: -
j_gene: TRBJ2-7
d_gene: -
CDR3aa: CASSRTPLGSGQYF
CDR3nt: TGTGCCAGCAGTAGAACCCCTCTCGGAAGCGGGCAGTACTTC

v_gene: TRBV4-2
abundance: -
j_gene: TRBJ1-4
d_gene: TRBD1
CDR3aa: CASSQDRTGELFF
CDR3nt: TGTGCCAGCAGCCAAGATCGGACAGGGGAACTGTTTTTT

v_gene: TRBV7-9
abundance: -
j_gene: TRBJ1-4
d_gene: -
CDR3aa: CASSLPLGRTNEKLFF
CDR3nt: TGTGCCAGCAGCTTACCTTTGGGGCGTACTAATGAAAAACTGTTTTTT

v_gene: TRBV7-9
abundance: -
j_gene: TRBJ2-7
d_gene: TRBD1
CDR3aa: CASSSRDSLGEQYF
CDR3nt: TGTGCCAGCAGCTCCCGGGACAGCCTGGGAGAGCAGTACTTC

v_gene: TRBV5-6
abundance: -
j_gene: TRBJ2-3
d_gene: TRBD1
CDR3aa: CASSLQGVTDTQYF
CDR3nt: TGTGCCAGCAGCTTGCAGGGGGTCACAGATACGCAGTATTTT

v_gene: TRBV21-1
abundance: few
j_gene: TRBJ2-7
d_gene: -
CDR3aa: CASSKGEVATGNEQYF
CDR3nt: -

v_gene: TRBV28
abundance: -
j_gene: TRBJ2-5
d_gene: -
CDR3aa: CASSRDWGEGQEAQYF
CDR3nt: TGTGCCAGCAGTCGGGATTGGGGAGAGGGTCAAGAGGCCCAGTACTTC

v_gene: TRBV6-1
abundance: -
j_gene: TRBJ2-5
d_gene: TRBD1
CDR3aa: CASRTGQGRETQYF
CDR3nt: TGTGCCAGCAGGACCGGACAGGGTAGAGAGACCCAGTACTTC

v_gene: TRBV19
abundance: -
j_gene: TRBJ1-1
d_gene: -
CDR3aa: CASSTRQTLNTEAFF
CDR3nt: TGTGCCAGTAGTACGAGGCAGACACTGAACACTGAAGCTTTCTTT

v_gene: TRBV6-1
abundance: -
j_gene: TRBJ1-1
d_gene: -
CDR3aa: CASSVSRNTEAFF
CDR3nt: TGTGCCAGCAGTGTAAGCCGGAACACTGAAGCTTTCTTT

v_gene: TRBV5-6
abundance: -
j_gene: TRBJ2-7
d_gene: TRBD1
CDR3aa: CASSWTGPSYEQYF
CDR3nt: TGTGCCAGCAGCTGGACAGGGCCTTCCTACGAGCAGTACTTC

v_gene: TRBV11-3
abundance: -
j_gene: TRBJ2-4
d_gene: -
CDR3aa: CASSSRLAKNIQYF
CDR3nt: TGTGCCAGCAGCTCCCGCTTAGCCAAAAACATTCAGTACTTC

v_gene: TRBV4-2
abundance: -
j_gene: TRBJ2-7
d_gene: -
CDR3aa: CASSQGRTGQQYF
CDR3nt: TGTGCCAGCAGCCAAGGCCGAACAGGGCAGCAGTACTTC

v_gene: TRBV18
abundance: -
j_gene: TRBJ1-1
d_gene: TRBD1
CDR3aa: CASSPGRGLPEAFF
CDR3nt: TGTGCCAGCTCACCAGGCAGGGGGCTCCCTGAAGCTTTCTTT

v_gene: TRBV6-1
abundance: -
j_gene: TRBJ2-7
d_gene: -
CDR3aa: CASSGDLTSYEQYF
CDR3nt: TGTGCCAGCAGCGGGGACCTTACAAGCTACGAGCAGTACTTC

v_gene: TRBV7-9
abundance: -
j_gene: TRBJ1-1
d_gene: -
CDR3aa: CASSLGIGSGGGTEAFF
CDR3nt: TGTGCCAGCAGCTTAGGCATAGGTTCTGGAGGGGGCACTGAAGCTTTCTTT

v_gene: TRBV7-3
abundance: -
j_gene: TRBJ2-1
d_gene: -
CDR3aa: CASSLRGEGGRYNEQFF
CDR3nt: TGTGCCAGCAGCTTAAGAGGAGAGGGGGGCCGCTACAATGAGCAGTTCTTC

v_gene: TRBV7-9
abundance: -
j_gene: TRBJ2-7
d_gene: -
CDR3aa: CASSWKAANEQYF
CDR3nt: TGTGCCAGCAGCTGGAAGGCGGCCAACGAGCAGTACTTC

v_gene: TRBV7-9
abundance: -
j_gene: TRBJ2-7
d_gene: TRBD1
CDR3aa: CASSRGQGARYEQYF
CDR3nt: TGTGCCAGCAGCAGGGGACAGGGGGCTCGCTACGAGCAGTACTTC

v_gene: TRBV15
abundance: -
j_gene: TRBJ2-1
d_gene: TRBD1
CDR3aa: CATSRGGQGVNEQFF
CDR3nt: TGTGCCACCAGCAGGGGGGGACAGGGAGTAAATGAGCAGTTCTTC

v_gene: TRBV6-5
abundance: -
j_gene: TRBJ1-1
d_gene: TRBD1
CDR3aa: CASSLTGGTEAFF
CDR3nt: TGTGCCAGCAGTTTGACAGGGGGCACTGAAGCTTTCTTT

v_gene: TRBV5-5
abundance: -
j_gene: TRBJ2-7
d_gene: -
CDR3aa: CASSWDGTYEQYF
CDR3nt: TGTGCCAGCAGCTGGGACGGAACGTACGAGCAGTACTTC

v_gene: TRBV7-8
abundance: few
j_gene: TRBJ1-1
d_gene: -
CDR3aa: CASSLLQGKAFF
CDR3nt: TGTGCCAGCAGCCTTCTTCAGGGCAAAGCTTTCTTT

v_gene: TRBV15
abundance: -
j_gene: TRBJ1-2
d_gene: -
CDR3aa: CATSDRGAEGYTF
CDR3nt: TGTGCCACCAGCGACCGGGGGGCGGAGGGCTACACCTTC

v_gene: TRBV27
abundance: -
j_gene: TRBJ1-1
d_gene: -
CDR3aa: CASSFNPNTEAFF
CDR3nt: TGTGCCAGCAGTTTCAACCCGAACACTGAAGCTTTCTTT

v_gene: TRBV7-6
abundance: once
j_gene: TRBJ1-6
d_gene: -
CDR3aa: CASSPGQFYNSPLHF
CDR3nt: TGTGCCAGCAGCCCCGGGCAGTTTTATAATTCACCCCTCCACTTT

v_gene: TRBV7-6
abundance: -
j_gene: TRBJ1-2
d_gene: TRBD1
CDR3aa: CASSPGMGQGGPDYGYTF
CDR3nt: TGTGCCAGCAGCCCAGGCATGGGACAGGGAGGTCCGGACTATGGCTACACCTTC

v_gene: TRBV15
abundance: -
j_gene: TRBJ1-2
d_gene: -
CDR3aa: CATSRDYPDRRNGYTF
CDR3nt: TGTGCCACCAGCAGAGATTATCCCGACAGGCGGAATGGCTACACCTTC

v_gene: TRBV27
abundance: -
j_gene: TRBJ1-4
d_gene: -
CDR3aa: CPTLGGTHEKLFF
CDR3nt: TGTCCTACCCTGGGGGGGACACATGAAAAACTGTTTTTT

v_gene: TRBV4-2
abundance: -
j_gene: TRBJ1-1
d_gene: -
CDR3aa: CASSQEQNTEAFF
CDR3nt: TGTGCCAGCAGCCAAGAACAGAACACTGAAGCTTTCTTT

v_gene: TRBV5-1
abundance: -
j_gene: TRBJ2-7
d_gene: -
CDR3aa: CASSFYGGPAYEQYF
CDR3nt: TGCGCCAGCAGCTTCTACGGGGGGCCCGCCTACGAGCAGTACTTC

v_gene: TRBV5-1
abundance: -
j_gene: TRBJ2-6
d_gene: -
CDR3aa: CASSLTQGSGANVLTF
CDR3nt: TGCGCCAGCAGCTTGACACAGGGCTCTGGGGCCAACGTCCTGACTTTC

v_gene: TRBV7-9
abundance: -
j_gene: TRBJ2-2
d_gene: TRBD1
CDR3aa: CASSPAWTGYPGELFF
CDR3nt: TGTGCCAGCAGCCCCGCCTGGACAGGGTACCCCGGGGAGCTGTTTTTT

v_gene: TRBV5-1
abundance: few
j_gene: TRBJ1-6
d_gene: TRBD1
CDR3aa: CASSSTGLNSPLHF
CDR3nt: TGCGCCAGCAGCTCGACAGGGCTTAATTCACCCCTCCACTTT

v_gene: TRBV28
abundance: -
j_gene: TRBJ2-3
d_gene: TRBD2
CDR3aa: CASSLGGVDTQYF
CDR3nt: TGTGCCAGCAGTTTAGGGGGGGTAGATACGCAGTATTTT

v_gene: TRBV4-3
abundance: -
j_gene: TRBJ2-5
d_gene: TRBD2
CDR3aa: CASSLGTSGTQETQYF
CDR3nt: TGCGCCAGCAGCCTTGGGACTAGCGGCACCCAAGAGACCCAGTACTTC

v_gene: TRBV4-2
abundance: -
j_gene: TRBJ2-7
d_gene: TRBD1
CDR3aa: CASSQFWWGTGYEQYF
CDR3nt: TGTGCCAGCAGCCAATTTTGGTGGGGGACAGGGTACGAGCAGTACTTC

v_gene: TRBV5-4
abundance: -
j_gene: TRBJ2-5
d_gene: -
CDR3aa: CASSLAQRETQYF
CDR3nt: TGTGCCAGCAGCTTGGCCCAAAGGGAGACCCAGTACTTC

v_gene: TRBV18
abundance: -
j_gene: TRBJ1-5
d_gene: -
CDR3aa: CASSPGELNQPQHF
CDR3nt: TGTGCCAGCTCACCAGGGGAGCTCAATCAGCCCCAGCATTTT

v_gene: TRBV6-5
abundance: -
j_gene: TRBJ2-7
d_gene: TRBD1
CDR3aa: CASSYSGGISYEQYF
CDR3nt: TGTGCCAGCAGTTACTCAGGGGGCATCTCCTACGAGCAGTACTTC

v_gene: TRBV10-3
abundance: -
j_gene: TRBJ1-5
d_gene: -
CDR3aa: CAISGDTDQPQHF
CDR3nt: TGTGCCATCAGTGGTGACACCGACCAGCCCCAGCATTTT

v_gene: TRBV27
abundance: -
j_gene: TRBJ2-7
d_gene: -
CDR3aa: CASSWARSYEQYF
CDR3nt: TGTGCCAGCAGTTGGGCAAGATCCTACGAGCAGTACTTC

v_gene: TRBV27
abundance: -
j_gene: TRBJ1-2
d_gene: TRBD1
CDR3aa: CASSLNGQGNGYTF
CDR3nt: TGTGCCAGCAGTTTAAATGGACAGGGGAACGGCTACACCTTC

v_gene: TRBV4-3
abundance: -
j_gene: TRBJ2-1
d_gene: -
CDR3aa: CASSQVGDSYNEQFF
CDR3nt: TGCGCCAGCAGCCAAGTGGGCGATTCCTACAATGAGCAGTTCTTC

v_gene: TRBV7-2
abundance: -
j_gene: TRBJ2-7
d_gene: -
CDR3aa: CASSLAGNYEQYF
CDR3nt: TGTGCCAGCAGCTTAGCGGGGAACTACGAGCAGTACTTC

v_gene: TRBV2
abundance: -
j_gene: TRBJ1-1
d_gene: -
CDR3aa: CASSSGSRPGEAFF
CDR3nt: TGTGCCAGCAGCTCGGGATCCAGACCCGGTGAAGCTTTCTTT